The clone carrying this T cell receptor beta chain was counted a few times. Antigen specificity is unknown. The V end was cut by 0 bases, the J end by 3 bases, with 13 bases between. Germline CDR1 and CDR2: SEHNR and FQNEAQ (reference sequence). This CDR3 comprises 16 residues. This sample was taken from a study of T cell repertoires in cytomegalovirus infection. Turning to the study itself: Epitope selection comprised recently identified HLA-C-restricted CMV epitopes and well-studied HLA-B-restricted CMV epitopes. Both CMV infection and a matching HLA type were indicated by public TCR beta signatures.

MiXCR, applied by TCRdb to the reads, yields one record per CDR3 protein. In the table there are around 77,000 distinct CDR3 sequences, 20% of which are singletons. General study results and limits: Adding up the frequency of public TCR beta families identified people who carried CMV plus the relevant HLA. The study found HLA-C-restricted CMV-specific TCR beta clonotypes dominating the ex vivo response.

The TCR was taken from a human donor in good health (CMV status not recorded). Some clones in this sample may be carry-over from other donors' samples. This sample comprised CD8+ T cells from cultured PBMCs, obtained from culture after CMV antigen stimulation. V gene TRBV7-9 combines with J gene TRBJ2-3; maybe TRBD1 (5 bases). The DNA for the CDR3 is TGTGCCAGCAGCTTAGCTCGACAGACTGCAACAGATACGCAGTATTTT. Its protein is CASSLARQTATDTQYF.